A selection of T cell receptor beta chains follows, all from one sample in a study of shared clonotypes between healthy human individuals. Only in-frame clones appear in the TCRdb table, and some are missing; sequencing was by immunoSEQ multiplex PCR. The sample holds 1,100,000 or so clones, 78% seen once. Sequencing was done on a sample of memory CD4+ T cells from PBMCs. The source of these receptors is a man aged 18 to 30 in good health. Some clones in this sample may be carry-over from other donors' samples. CDR3s include the opening cysteine and the closing phenylalanine or tryptophan. A D gene is named only where the DNA matches it firmly. Clone sizes are given selectively: once, few, many, or a class where the clone is expanded.

J	V	size	D	DNA	CDR3
TRBJ1-6	TRBV30	once	.	TGTGCCTGGAGTGTACTGGCCCGGGGGGATTCACCCCTCCACTTT	CAWSVLARGDSPLHF
TRBJ2-1	TRBV7-2	.	TRBD2	TGTGCCAGCAGCTTAGCCGGGACTAGCGAGGATGAGCAGTTCTTC	CASSLAGTSEDEQFF
TRBJ2-1	TRBV5-4	few	TRBD2	TGTGCCAGCAGGTCCTCCGGGACTAGGGCCTACAATGAGCAGTTCTTC	CASRSSGTRAYNEQFF
TRBJ2-4	TRBV28	.	TRBD2	TGTGCCAGCAGTTTCCCTGGCAGGGAGGGAGCCAAAAACATTCAGTACTTC	CASSFPGREGAKNIQYF
TRBJ1-1	TRBV10-3	.	.	TGTGCCATCAGTGAGTCGGGACACATGAACACTGAAGCTTTCTTT	CAISESGHMNTEAFF
TRBJ2-7	TRBV6-6	.	TRBD1	TGTGCCAGCGGATTAGGACAGGGCTACGAGCAGTACTTC	CASGLGQGYEQYF
TRBJ1-4	TRBV5-1	.	.	TGCGCCAGCAGCTTGGCAGGGGCGGAGGAAAAACTGTTTTTT	CASSLAGAEEKLFF
TRBJ2-3	TRBV9	.	.	TGTGCCAGCAGCGTAGCGGGGGTGGGCCCCCTGGGGGATACGCAGTATTTT	CASSVAGVGPLGDTQYF
TRBJ1-1	TRBV4-3	many	.	TGCGCCAGCAGCGCTGAGATGAACACTGAAGCTTTCTTT	CASSAEMNTEAFF
TRBJ2-7	TRBV7-2	.	TRBD2	TGTGCCAGCAGCTTGGCTAGCGGGAGTGGCTACGAGCAGTACTTC	CASSLASGSGYEQYF
TRBJ2-3	TRBV7-2	.	TRBD2	TGTGCCAGCAGCCCGCGACTAGCGGGGAACACAGATACGCAGTATTTT	CASSPRLAGNTDTQYF
TRBJ1-1	TRBV12-5	once	.	TGTGCTAGTGGTCTCGACACTAAGGCCCTGGGCGAAGCTTTCTTT	CASGLDTKALGEAFF
TRBJ1-2	TRBV6-1	.	TRBD1	TGTGCCAGCAGTGAATCTTTCAGGGGGCGCGATGGCTACACCTTC	CASSESFRGRDGYTF
TRBJ2-7	TRBV9	.	.	TGTGCCAGCTCCCTGGAGGCTAACTCCTACGAGCAGTACTTC	CASSLEANSYEQYF
TRBJ1-2	TRBV18	few	.	TGTGCCAGCTCACCACTAAAGCTAGACTATGGCTACACCTTC	CASSPLKLDYGYTF
TRBJ1-1	TRBV5-6	.	.	TGTGCCAGCAGCTCAGCCTCAGTGATGAACACTGAAGCTTTCTTT	CASSSASVMNTEAFF
TRBJ2-7	TRBV16	once	TRBD2	TGTGCCAGCAGCCCCGGGACTAGCGCTGCCTACGAGCAGTACTTC	CASSPGTSAAYEQYF
TRBJ2-2	TRBV7-9	.	.	TGTGCCAGCAGCTTATCGGTTGGCTTGTTAGAGGAGCTGTTTTTT	CASSLSVGLLEELFF
TRBJ1-5	TRBV19	.	.	TGTGCCAGTAGTATCGAGGGGCCATTACCATATAGCAATCAGCCCCAGCATTTT	CASSIEGPLPYSNQPQHF
TRBJ2-1	TRBV29-1	.	.	TGCAGCGTTCAAAGGGGTAGCTCCTACAATGAGCAGTTCTTC	CSVQRGSSYNEQFF
TRBJ2-3	TRBV20-1	.	.	TGCAGTGCGTTACAGGGAGATACGCAGTATTTT	CSALQGDTQYF
TRBJ1-1	TRBV5-1	.	TRBD1	TGCGCCAGCAGCTTCACAACAGGGGTCTTAGGGGAAGCTTTCTTT	CASSFTTGVLGEAFF